The clone carrying this TCR beta chain was seen a single time. Its antigen is not known. CDR1 SGDLS and CDR2 YYNGEE come from the germline V gene. The length of the CDR3 is 15 residues. V was cut by 3 bases and J by 1 base, with 12 bases left in between. The donors were healthy bone marrow donors. The data were obtained in a study of cytomegalovirus exposure and HLA in healthy donors. Study results and caveats: Cytomegalovirus association was listed for about 150 TCR beta chains. Analysis performed later showed TCR beta chains linked to HLA being more clonally expanded than equally common others. A later analysis revealed that TCR association rates differed between HLA loci, peaking at DRB1 and bottoming out at HLA-C.

PCR primers comprised 60 Vbeta and 13 Jbeta primers. Repertoires were generated with immunoSEQ multiplex PCR, while TCRdb's copy carries only in-frame clones and drops some. The sample yields more than 70,000 clones, approximately 63% seen once. The TCR comes from a woman aged 50 to 60 in good health and CMV-seropositive. Sequencing input: PBMCs. The gene calls are TRBV9 and TRBJ2-3, with TRBD2 as a possible D gene (5 bases). CDR3 nucleotide sequence: TGTGCCAGCAGCGACAGCGGATTTGGCACAGATACGCAGTATTTT. This codes for CASSDSGFGTDTQYF.